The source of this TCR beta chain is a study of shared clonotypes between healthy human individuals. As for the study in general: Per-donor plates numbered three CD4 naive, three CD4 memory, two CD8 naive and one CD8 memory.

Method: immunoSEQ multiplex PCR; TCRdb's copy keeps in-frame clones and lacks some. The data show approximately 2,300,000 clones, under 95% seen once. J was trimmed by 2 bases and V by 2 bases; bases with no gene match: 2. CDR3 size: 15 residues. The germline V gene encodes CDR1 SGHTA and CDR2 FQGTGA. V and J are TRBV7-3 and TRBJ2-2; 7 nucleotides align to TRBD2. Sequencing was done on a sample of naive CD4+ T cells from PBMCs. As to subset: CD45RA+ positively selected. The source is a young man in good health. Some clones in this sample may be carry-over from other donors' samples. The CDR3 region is CASSLGAGNTGELFF. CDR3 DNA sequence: TGTGCCAGCAGCTTAGGAGCGGGAAACACCGGGGAGCTGTTTTTT.